These 19 T cell receptor beta chains originate from one sample sequenced in a study of early T cells in non-severe SARS-CoV-2 infection. TCRdb re-derived calls from the 5' RACE reads in MiXCR, one entry per CDR3 protein. The data contain 37,000 or so distinct CDR3 sequences, roughly 5% of them singletons. Sequencing was carried out using whole blood. The receptors derive from an adult who was a healthcare worker with PCR-confirmed SARS-CoV-2 infection or an uninfected control (not recorded which).

This sequence joins TRBV27 and TRBJ1-6; 9 bases are shared with TRBD1. Germline CDR1 MNHEY, CDR2 SMNVEV (reference sequence). The CDR3 totals 14 residues. V gave up 5 bases and J gave up 10 bases; unmatched junction bases: 6. CDR3 amino acids: CASSDRGVGSPLHF. CDR3 coding DNA: TGTGCCAGCAGTGACAGGGGGGTCGGATCACCCCTCCACTTT.

There are many counts of this clonotype. The rearrangement joins TRBV7-9 to TRBJ1-1; 10 nucleotides align to TRBD1. V dropped 5 bases and J dropped 3; count of bases not matched to a gene: 6. The CDR3 is 15 amino acids. Germline assignment: CDR1 SEHNR and CDR2 FQNEAQ (reference sequence). In nucleotides, the CDR3 is TGTGCCAGCAGCCCTGGACAGGGGGAGGACACTGAAGCTTTCTTT. As protein: CASSPGQGEDTEAFF.

This clonotype was seen many times. Here the CDR3 DNA reads TGTGCCAGCAGCTTAGTGGGGGCGTTCGAGCAGTACTTC. Its translation is CASSLVGAFEQYF. The V gene is TRBV13, the J gene TRBJ2-7; tentatively, D is TRBD1 (6 bases). Trimming pared 1 base from V and 6 bases from J, leaving 10 bases between. Germline V lookup: CDR1 PRHDT, CDR2 FYEKMQ (reference sequence). The CDR3 length is 13 residues. Full variable domain (outside the CDR3, taken from reference TRBV13 and TRBJ2-7): AAGVIQSPRHLIKEKRETATLKCYPIPRHDTVYWYQQGPGQDPQFLISFYEKMQSDKGSIPDRFSAQQFSDYHSELNMSSLELGDSALYFCASSLVGAFEQYFGPGTRLTVT.

This clonotype occurred a few times. The V gene is TRBV7-3, the J gene TRBJ2-7, with TRBD1 matching over 10 bases. This CDR3 is 15 amino acids long. The V segment lost 2 bases and the J segment 6 bases; nucleotides outside the gene matches: 7. CDR1 SGHTA and CDR2 FQGTGA come from the germline V gene. CDR3 nucleotides: TGTGCCAGCAGCTTAGATGGGACAGGGGCGAGCGAGCAGTACTTC. Its translation is CASSLDGTGASEQYF.

This clonotype was detected many times. The J gene is TRBJ2-1, the V gene TRBV20-1; 7 bases match TRBD2. V shed 3 bases, J shed 1 base, and the junction held 0 bases outside the gene matches. CDR1 is DFQATT, CDR2 SNEGSKA, per germline (reference sequence). The CDR3 length is 13 residues. The DNA of the CDR3 is TGCAGTGCTAGTAGCGGGTCCTACAATGAGCAGTTCTTC. Its protein product is CSASSGSYNEQFF.

This clonotype was counted many times. The chain uses TRBV7-9 and TRBJ2-2; TRBD2 is a possible D gene (5 bases). The length of the CDR3 is 16 residues. V dropped 5 bases and J dropped 5 bases, with 18 bases sitting between them. The germline V gene has CDR1 SEHNR and CDR2 FQNEAQ (reference sequence). CDR3: CASSLRTPRGTGELFF. CDR3 nucleotides: TGTGCCAGCAGCCTGCGGACCCCCCGAGGGACCGGGGAGCTGTTTTTT.

This chain uses TRBV7-2 with TRBJ2-7; tentatively, D is TRBD2 (6 bases). V lost 5 bases, J lost 6 bases, and 14 bases lay in between. CDR3 size: 13 residues. Germline CDR1 reads SGHTA; CDR2 reads FQGNSA. The CDR3 protein is CASSRERGTEQYF. The CDR3 coding sequence is TGTGCCAGCAGCCGGGAGAGAGGGACCGAGCAGTACTTC.

At least ten counts were recorded for this clonotype. The CDR3 DNA follows: TGCAGTGCTGAAACTAGCGGGAACACAGATACGCAGTATTTT. Amino acid sequence: CSAETSGNTDTQYF. The gene calls are TRBV20-1 and TRBJ2-3; TRBD2 agrees at 10 bases. This CDR3 has 14 residues. V trimming: 5 bases; J trimming: 2 bases; junction bases outside the gene matches: 4. Germline V lookup: CDR1 DFQATT, CDR2 SNEGSKA (reference sequence).

The sample holds many counts of this clonotype. The chain links TRBV28 to TRBJ2-7; D is unresolved. V lost 4 bases and J 0 bases, leaving 10 bases between the germline ends. This CDR3 spans 14 amino acids. Germline CDR1 is MDHEN and CDR2 is SYDVKM. The CDR3 reads CASSWTASSYEQYF. CDR3 bases: TGTGCCAGCAGTTGGACGGCGAGCTCCTACGAGCAGTACTTC.

The rearrangement uses TRBV6-2 or TRBV6-3 and TRBJ2-7, with D perhaps TRBD2 (6 bases). The CDR3 runs to 15 residues. Germline CDR1 and CDR2: MNHEY and SVGEGT. Trimming removed 7 bases at V and 4 bases at J, with 20 bases between. In DNA, the CDR3 is TGTGCCAGCACTACCTTCTGGACTACTCGGTACGAGCAGTACTTC. Amino acid sequence: CASTTFWTTRYEQYF.

This clonotype was observed at least ten times. The genes are TRBV7-9 and TRBJ1-1, with 8 bases that match TRBD1. Germline CDR1 is SEHNR and CDR2 is FQNEAQ (reference sequence). This CDR3 comprises 15 residues. The V segment lost 6 bases and the J segment 3 bases; nucleotides outside the gene matches: 9. Here the CDR3 reads CASSLTGVADTEAFF. The CDR3, as DNA: TGTGCCAGCAGTTTGACAGGGGTCGCGGACACTGAAGCTTTCTTT.

This clonotype was found many times. This sequence joins TRBV20-1 and TRBJ2-3; TRBD1 matches at 8 bases. The ends lost 4 bases at V and 1 base at J; junction bases unmatched: 4. The CDR3 totals 14 residues. Per the germline V gene, CDR1 is DFQATT and CDR2 is SNEGSKA (reference sequence). The CDR3 nucleotides read TGCAGTGCTACCCCGGGACAGGGCACAGATACGCAGTATTTT. It is translated as CSATPGQGTDTQYF.

This clonotype was seen at least ten times. The chain uses TRBV3-1 and TRBJ2-7; TRBD2 agrees at 10 bases. After removal of 0 bases from V and 5 bases from J, the junction contained 7 bases not matched to a gene. This CDR3 is 16 amino acids long. CDR1 LGHDT and CDR2 YNNKEL come from the germline V gene (reference sequence). CDR3 bases: TGTGCCAGCAGCCAAGAGTTGGCTAGCGGGAGTAACGAGCAGTACTTC. This gives the protein CASSQELASGSNEQYF.

V usage is TRBV12-3 or TRBV12-4 and J usage is TRBJ2-1, with 9 positions matching TRBD2. The CDR3 is 13 amino acids. Germline trimming cut 6 bases from V and 7 bases from J; bases unmatched to any gene: 4. CDR3 coding DNA: TGTGCCAGCAGGTCGAGCGGGGGGAATGAGCAGTTCTTC. It codes for CASRSSGGNEQFF.

This clonotype was counted only a few times. This chain connects TRBV3-1 to TRBJ1-2, with 8 bases lining up with TRBD1. The CDR3 has 16 amino acids. The germline V gene encodes CDR1 LGHDT and CDR2 YNNKEL (reference sequence). After removal of 1 base from V and 8 bases from J, the junction contained 12 bases not matched to a gene. The chain's CDR3 is CASSQAGAGGGGGYTF. CDR3 DNA: TGTGCCAGCAGCCAAGCTGGTGCAGGGGGCGGAGGAGGCTACACCTTC. The entire variable domain, with the rest obtained from reference TRBV3-1 and TRBJ1-2, is as follows: DTAVSQTPKYLVTQMGNDKSIKCEQNLGHDTMYWYKQDSKKFLKIMFSYNNKELIINETVPNRFSPKSPDKAHLNLHINSLELGDSAVYFCASSQAGAGGGGGYTFGSGTRLTVV.

Ten or more counts support this clonotype. The chain carries TRBV7-2 and TRBJ1-1; tentative D call: TRBD1 (5 bases). Trimming left V 3 bases short and J 7 bases short, with 6 bases between. The CDR3 runs 11 residues. Germline CDR1 is SGHTA and CDR2 is FQGNSA. The CDR3 DNA follows: TGTGCCAGCAGCTTTAGGGGTGAAGCTTTCTTT. It specifies CASSFRGEAFF.

This clonotype was recorded many times. This CDR3 is CASSLAQTAPAYEQYF. The CDR3 DNA reads TGTGCCAGCAGCTTAGCGCAAACAGCCCCTGCCTACGAGCAGTACTTC. The rearrangement uses TRBV7-2 and TRBJ2-7; D not resolved. This CDR3 has 16 residues. Germline values: CDR1 SGHTA, CDR2 FQGNSA. With 0 bases removed from V and 2 bases from J, the gap between germline ends came to 14 bases. Drawing the rest from reference TRBV7-2 and TRBJ2-7, the complete variable domain is GAGVSQSPSNKVTEKGKDVELRCDPISGHTALYWYRQSLGQGLEFLIYFQGNSAPDKSGLPSDRFSAERTGGSVSTLTIQRTQQEDSAVYLCASSLAQTAPAYEQYFGPGTRLTVT.

This clonotype was detected ten times or more. The chain carries TRBV6-5 and TRBJ2-1, with TRBD2 identical over 11 bases. Per the germline V gene, CDR1 is MNHEY and CDR2 is SVGAGI. The length of the CDR3 is 16 residues. Unmatched junction bases numbered 5, after V lost 6 bases and J lost 1 base. CDR3 residues: CASRGSGGESYNEQFF. The CDR3 DNA reads TGTGCCAGCAGGGGTAGCGGGGGGGAGTCCTACAATGAGCAGTTCTTC.

Many counts were recorded for this clonotype. V gene TRBV19 combines with J gene TRBJ2-3; 12 bases are a match to TRBD2. CDR1 is LNHDA, CDR2 SQIVND, per germline (reference sequence). The CDR3 loop spans 18 amino acids. Trimming cost V 7 bases and J 1 base; bases outside gene matches: 12. CDR3 loop: CASTPTSGSWGGTDTQYF. The CDR3 DNA follows: TGTGCCAGTACCCCGACTAGCGGGAGCTGGGGTGGCACAGATACGCAGTATTTT.